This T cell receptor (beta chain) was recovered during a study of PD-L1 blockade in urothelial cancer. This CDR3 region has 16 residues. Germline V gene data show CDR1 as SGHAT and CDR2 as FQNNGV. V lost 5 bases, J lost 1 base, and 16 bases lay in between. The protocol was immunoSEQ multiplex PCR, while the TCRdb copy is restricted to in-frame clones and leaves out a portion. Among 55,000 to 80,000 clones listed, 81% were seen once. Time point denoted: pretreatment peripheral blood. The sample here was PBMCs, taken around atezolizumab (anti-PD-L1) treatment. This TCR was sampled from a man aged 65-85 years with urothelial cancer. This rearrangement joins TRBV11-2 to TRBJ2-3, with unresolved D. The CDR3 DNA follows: TGTGCCAGCAGCCGCCTTGGCGGCCCTGGCACAGATACGCAGTATTTT. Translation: CASSRLGGPGTDTQYF.